A single sample is the source of the 19 T cell receptor beta chains below, sequenced in a study of blood T cell repertoires in COVID-19. Clones were read by immunoSEQ multiplex PCR, and TCRdb kept only the in-frame ones, dropping some. The profile shows about 54,000 clones, around 83% of them singletons. Sequencing was done on a sample of peripheral blood. The source is a human donor in a cohort sampled during active or convalescent COVID-19.

CDR3 region: CASSLGAGRGYTF. In nucleotides, the CDR3 is TGTGCCAGCAGTTTAGGGGCAGGGCGAGGCTACACCTTC. This chain links TRBV27 with TRBJ1-2; tentative D call: TRBD1 (5 bases). The CDR3 has 13 amino acids. Germline values: CDR1 MNHEY, CDR2 SMNVEV (reference sequence). Trimming took off 2 bases at V and 8 bases at J, with 12 bases between the two ends.

The table lists this clone with a few counts. The chain has TRBV30 and TRBJ1-5; TRBD1 matches 8 bases. The CDR3 sequence is 14 residues long. Unmatched junction bases numbered 7, after V lost 2 bases and J lost 7 bases. Per the germline V gene, CDR1 is GTSNPN and CDR2 is SVGIG (reference sequence). CDR3 in amino acids: CAWSWGQAIQPQHF. In DNA, the CDR3 is TGTGCCTGGAGTTGGGGACAGGCCATACAGCCCCAGCATTTT.

The J gene is TRBJ2-2, the V gene TRBV6-5, with D perhaps TRBD2 (7 bases). Trimming pared 5 bases from V and 6 bases from J, leaving 16 bases between. The CDR3 runs 15 residues. Germline CDR1 reads MNHEY; CDR2 reads SVGAGI. The DNA for the CDR3 is TGTGCCAGCAGTAGGGGGGGCCCCTACCCCGGGGAGCTGTTTTTT. Amino acids: CASSRGGPYPGELFF.

The rearrangement uses TRBV9 and TRBJ1-6; 7 bases map to TRBD1. CDR1 and CDR2 (germline): SGDLS, YYNGEE. V shed 3 bases and J 10 bases; nucleotides not matched to a gene: 7. The CDR3 spans 14 residues. DNA for the CDR3: TGTGCCAGCAGCGGGGGGAACAGGGGCTCACCCCTCCACTTT. Its translation is CASSGGNRGSPLHF.

The genes are TRBV7-2 and TRBJ1-2; the match to TRBD1 covers 9 bases. Germline V gives CDR1 SGHTA, CDR2 FQGNSA. The CDR3 loop spans 15 amino acids. V dropped 0 bases and J dropped 8; count of bases not matched to a gene: 7. CDR3 coding DNA: TGTGCCAGCAGCTTAGCGGATTACAGGGGGCAGGGCTACACCTTC. It specifies CASSLADYRGQGYTF.

This clone was seen only a few times. V and J are TRBV4-3 and TRBJ1-1, with TRBD1 as a possible D gene (5 bases). Trimming shortened V by 3 bases and J by 2 bases, and 13 bases separated the two germline ends. Germline CDR1 LGHNA, CDR2 YSLEER. The CDR3 extends over 15 amino acids. CDR3 nucleotide sequence: TGCGCCAGCAGCCACCTCAACAGGAAAAACACTGAAGCTTTCTTT. Its protein is CASSHLNRKNTEAFF.

The chain uses TRBV19 and TRBJ2-1; 8 nucleotides match TRBD2. Germline CDR1 reads LNHDA; CDR2 reads SQIVND (reference sequence). The CDR3 runs 15 residues. J gave up 4 bases and V 4 bases, and 6 bases lay outside the gene matches. The CDR3 is CASSKAGGAYNEQFF. For the CDR3, the DNA is TGTGCCAGTAGTAAGGCGGGGGGCGCATACAATGAGCAGTTCTTC.

V and J are TRBV27 and TRBJ1-6; 8 positions agree with TRBD1. Germline trimming cut 5 bases from V and 7 bases from J; bases unmatched to any gene: 13. This CDR3 has 17 residues. Germline V gene data show CDR1 as MNHEY and CDR2 as SMNVEV (reference sequence). In DNA form, the CDR3 reads TGTGCCAGCAGTCCACCACCGGGACAGGCTTCGAATTCACCCCTCCACTTT. It is translated as CASSPPPGQASNSPLHF.

This chain uses TRBV5-1 with TRBJ1-4; D remains unclear. This CDR3 contains 14 residues. Between the trimmed V and J ends, which lost 2 bases and 7 bases, there was a span of 12 bases. The V gene's germline CDR1 is SGHRS and CDR2 YFSETQ. For the CDR3, the DNA is TGCGCCAGCAGCTTCGGCGGTAGAGGTGAAAAACTGTTTTTT. Its translation: CASSFGGRGEKLFF. The entire variable domain, with the rest obtained from reference TRBV5-1 and TRBJ1-4, is as follows: KAGVTQTPRYLIKTRGQQVTLSCSPISGHRSVSWYQQTPGQGLQFLFEYFSETQRNKGNFPGRFSGRQFSNSRSEMNVSTLELGDSALYLCASSFGGRGEKLFFGSGTQLSVL.

V is TRBV13 and J is TRBJ2-3; 9 nucleotides align to TRBD2. The CDR3 is 16 residues long. V lost 1 base to trimming and J lost 2 bases; unmatched junction nucleotides: 4. Germline CDR1 reads PRHDT; CDR2 reads FYEKMQ (reference sequence). The CDR3 DNA sequence: TGTGCCAGCAGCTTAGAGGCTAGCGGGGCCACAGATACGCAGTATTTT. This translates into CASSLEASGATDTQYF.

This chain joins TRBV6-5 and TRBJ1-1, with unresolved D. V lost 7 bases, J lost 1 base, and 13 bases lay in between. The CDR3 is made up of 14 amino acids. In germline, CDR1 is MNHEY, CDR2 SVGAGI. The CDR3 DNA sequence: TGTGCCAGCAAGATGAGGGAGGGGAACACTGAAGCTTTCTTT. As protein: CASKMREGNTEAFF.

The chain couples TRBV5-1 to TRBJ1-4, with 8 bases lining up with TRBD1. The CDR3 covers 17 residues. Trimming cost V 4 bases and J 1 base; bases outside gene matches: 9. Germline values: CDR1 SGHRS, CDR2 YFSETQ. CDR3 sequence: CASSEGGTGVTNEKLFF. CDR3 DNA: TGCGCCAGCAGCGAGGGTGGGACAGGCGTAACTAATGAAAAACTGTTTTTT.

This chain connects TRBV24-1 to TRBJ2-7; TRBD1 agrees at 10 bases. The V segment lost 4 bases and the J segment 5 bases; nucleotides outside the gene matches: 4. The CDR3 sequence is 14 residues long. Per germline, CDR1 KGHDR and CDR2 SFDVKD. The CDR3 DNA reads as TGTGCCACCAGTGACCCTGGGACAGGGGACGAGCAGTACTTC. It codes for CATSDPGTGDEQYF.

V usage is TRBV30 and J usage is TRBJ2-3; 8 bases agree with TRBD1. J lost 7 bases, V lost 5 bases, and 14 bases had no gene match. This CDR3 comprises 15 residues. Germline V gives CDR1 GTSNPN, CDR2 SVGIG (reference sequence). The CDR3 DNA is TGTGCCTGGGCTCCAGGACAGGGCCCCAGGTATACGCAGTATTTT. Translated, it gives CAWAPGQGPRYTQYF. The entire variable domain, with the rest obtained from reference TRBV30 and TRBJ2-3, is as follows: SQTIHQWPATLVQPVGSPLSLECTVEGTSNPNLYWYRQAAGRGLQLLFYSVGIGQISSEVPQNLSASRPQDRQFILSSKKLLLSDSGFYLCAWAPGQGPRYTQYFGPGTRLTVL.

This clone appeared once. The chain couples TRBV19 to TRBJ1-1; 11 nucleotides agree with TRBD1. Germline V gene data show CDR1 as LNHDA and CDR2 as SQIVND (reference sequence). This CDR3 region has 16 residues. V was pared by 3 bases and J by 2 bases, with 5 bases of the junction left unmatched. This CDR3 reads CASSIGTGGGNTEAFF. As DNA, the CDR3 is TGTGCCAGTAGTATCGGGACAGGGGGTGGAAACACTGAAGCTTTCTTT.

The CDR3 spells CASSGGQGVYGYTF. The CDR3 DNA reads as TGTGCCAGCAGCGGCGGACAAGGGGTCTATGGCTACACCTTC. The chain uses TRBV9 and TRBJ1-2, with D possibly matching TRBD1 (5 bases). The length of the CDR3 is 14 residues. Germline assignment: CDR1 SGDLS and CDR2 YYNGEE. V gave up 3 bases and J gave up 4 bases, with 13 bases separating them. The variable domain in full, with the rest retrieved from reference TRBV9 and TRBJ1-2, is DSGVTQTPKHLITATGQRVTLRCSPRSGDLSVYWYQQSLDQGLQFLIQYYNGEERAKGNILERFSAQQFPDLHSELNLSSLELGDSALYFCASSGGQGVYGYTFGSGTRLTVV.

This clone was picked up a small number of times. The chain couples TRBV7-2 to TRBJ2-1; 11 bases match TRBD2. The CDR3 sequence is 16 residues long. Germline V lookup: CDR1 SGHTA, CDR2 FQGNSA. J gave up 4 bases and V 4 bases, and 6 bases lay outside the gene matches. The CDR3 DNA reads TGTGCCAGCAGCTCGTATAGCGGGGGGGGTTACAATGAGCAGTTCTTC. This gives the protein CASSSYSGGGYNEQFF.

The V gene is TRBV7-6, the J gene TRBJ2-7; TRBD1 agrees at 11 bases. The V gene's germline CDR1 is SGHVS and CDR2 FNYEAQ. This CDR3 has 15 residues. V lost 4 bases and J lost 8; bases outside the gene matches: 10. The CDR3 here is CASSSPGQGGHKQYF. The CDR3 coding sequence is TGTGCCAGCAGCTCACCGGGACAGGGGGGTCACAAGCAGTACTTC.

The chain joins TRBV11-1 to TRBJ1-1; TRBD1 might be the D (6 bases). The V gene's germline CDR1 is SGHAT and CDR2 FQDESV (reference sequence). The CDR3 extends over 16 amino acids. The V and J ends lost 3 bases and 0 bases respectively, with 14 bases between them. The DNA for the CDR3 is TGTGCCAGCAGCTTCGAGACAGGCCCAATGAACACTGAAGCTTTCTTT. This translates into CASSFETGPMNTEAFF.